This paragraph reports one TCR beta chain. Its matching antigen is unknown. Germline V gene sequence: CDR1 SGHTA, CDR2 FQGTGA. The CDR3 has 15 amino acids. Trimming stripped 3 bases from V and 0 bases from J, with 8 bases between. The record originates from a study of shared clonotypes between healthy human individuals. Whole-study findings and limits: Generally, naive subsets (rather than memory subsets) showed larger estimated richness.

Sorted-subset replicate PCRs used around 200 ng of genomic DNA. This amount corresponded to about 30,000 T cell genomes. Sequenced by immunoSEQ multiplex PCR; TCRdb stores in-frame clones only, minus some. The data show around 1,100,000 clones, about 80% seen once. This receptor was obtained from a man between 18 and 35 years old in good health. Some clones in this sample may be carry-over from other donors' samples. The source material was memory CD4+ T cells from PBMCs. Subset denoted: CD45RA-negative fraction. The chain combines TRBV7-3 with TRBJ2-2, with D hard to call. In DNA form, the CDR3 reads TGTGCCAGCAGCTTCGGCGGAACGAACACCGGGGAGCTGTTTTTT. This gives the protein CASSFGGTNTGELFF.